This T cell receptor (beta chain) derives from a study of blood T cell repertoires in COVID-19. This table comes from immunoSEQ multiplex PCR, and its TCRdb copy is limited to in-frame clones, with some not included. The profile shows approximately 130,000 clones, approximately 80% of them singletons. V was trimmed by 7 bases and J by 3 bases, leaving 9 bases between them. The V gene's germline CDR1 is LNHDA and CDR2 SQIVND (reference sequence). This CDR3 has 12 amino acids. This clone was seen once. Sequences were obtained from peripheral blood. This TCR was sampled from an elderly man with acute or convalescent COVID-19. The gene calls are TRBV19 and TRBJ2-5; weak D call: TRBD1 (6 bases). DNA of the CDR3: TGTGCCAGTACGGACAGAAAAGAGACCCAGTACTTC. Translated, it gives CASTDRKETQYF.